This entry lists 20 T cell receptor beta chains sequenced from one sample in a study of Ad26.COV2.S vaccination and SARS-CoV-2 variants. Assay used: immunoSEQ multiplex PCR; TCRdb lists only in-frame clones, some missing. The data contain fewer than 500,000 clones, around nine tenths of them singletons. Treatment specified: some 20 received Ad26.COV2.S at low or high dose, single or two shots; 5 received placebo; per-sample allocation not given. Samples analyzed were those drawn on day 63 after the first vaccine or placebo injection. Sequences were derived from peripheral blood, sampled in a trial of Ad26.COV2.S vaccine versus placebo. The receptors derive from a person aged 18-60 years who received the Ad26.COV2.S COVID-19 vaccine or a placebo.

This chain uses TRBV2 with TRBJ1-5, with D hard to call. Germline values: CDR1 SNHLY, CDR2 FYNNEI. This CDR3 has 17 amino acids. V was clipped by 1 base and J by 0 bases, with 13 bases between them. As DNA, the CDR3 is TGTGCCAGCAGTGAAGGGCCGACATTTTATAGCAATCAGCCCCAGCATTTT. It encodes CASSEGPTFYSNQPQHF.

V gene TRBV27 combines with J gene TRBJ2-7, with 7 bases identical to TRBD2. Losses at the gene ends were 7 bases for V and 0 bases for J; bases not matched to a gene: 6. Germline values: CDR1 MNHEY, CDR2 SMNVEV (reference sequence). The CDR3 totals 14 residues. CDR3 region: CASTSPSGSYEQYF. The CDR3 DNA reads TGTGCCAGCACATCCCCTAGCGGCTCCTACGAGCAGTACTTC.

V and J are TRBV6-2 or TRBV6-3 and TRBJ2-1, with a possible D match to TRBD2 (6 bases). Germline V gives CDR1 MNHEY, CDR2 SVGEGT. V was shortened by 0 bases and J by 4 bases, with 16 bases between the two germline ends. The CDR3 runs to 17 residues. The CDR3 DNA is TGTGCCAGCAGTTACTCGAAATTGTCGGGAGCTTACAATGAGCAGTTCTTC. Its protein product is CASSYSKLSGAYNEQFF.

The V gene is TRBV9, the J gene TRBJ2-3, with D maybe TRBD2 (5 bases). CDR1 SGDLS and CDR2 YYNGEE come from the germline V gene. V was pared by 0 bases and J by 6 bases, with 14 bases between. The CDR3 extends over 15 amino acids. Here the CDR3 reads CASSVDGSGVDTQYF. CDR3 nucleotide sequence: TGTGCCAGCAGCGTAGACGGATCCGGGGTGGATACGCAGTATTTT.

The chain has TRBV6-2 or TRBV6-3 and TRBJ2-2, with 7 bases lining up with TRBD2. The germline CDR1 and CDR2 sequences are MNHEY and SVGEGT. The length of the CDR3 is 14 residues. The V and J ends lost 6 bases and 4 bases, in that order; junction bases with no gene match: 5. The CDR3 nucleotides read TGTGCCAGCAGCTGGACTAGTACCACCGGGGAGCTGTTTTTT. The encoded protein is CASSWTSTTGELFF.

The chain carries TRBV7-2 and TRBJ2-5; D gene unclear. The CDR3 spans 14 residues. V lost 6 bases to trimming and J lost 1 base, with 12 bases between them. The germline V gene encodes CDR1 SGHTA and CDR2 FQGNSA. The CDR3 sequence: CASSPPGVQETQYF. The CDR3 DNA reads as TGTGCCAGCAGTCCGCCCGGTGTCCAAGAGACCCAGTACTTC.

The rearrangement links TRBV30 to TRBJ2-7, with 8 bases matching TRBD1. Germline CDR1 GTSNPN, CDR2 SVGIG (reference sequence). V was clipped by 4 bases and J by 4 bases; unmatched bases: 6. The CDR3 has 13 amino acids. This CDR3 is CAWTPRDRYEQYF. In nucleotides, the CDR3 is TGTGCCTGGACCCCGAGGGACAGGTACGAGCAGTACTTC.

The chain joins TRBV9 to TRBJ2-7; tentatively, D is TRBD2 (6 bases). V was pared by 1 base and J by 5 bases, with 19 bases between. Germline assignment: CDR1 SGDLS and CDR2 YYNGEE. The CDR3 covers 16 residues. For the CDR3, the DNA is TGTGCCAGCAGCGTAAGGGCTAGCGCCGAGGCGGACGAGCAGTACTTC. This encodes CASSVRASAEADEQYF.

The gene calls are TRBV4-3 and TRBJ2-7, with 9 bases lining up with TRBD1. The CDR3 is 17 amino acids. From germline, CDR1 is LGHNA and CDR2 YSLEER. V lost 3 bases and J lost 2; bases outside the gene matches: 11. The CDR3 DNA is TGCGCCAGCAGCCAGTCTACAGGGGGCGAGGTTCCCTACGAGCAGTACTTC. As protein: CASSQSTGGEVPYEQYF.

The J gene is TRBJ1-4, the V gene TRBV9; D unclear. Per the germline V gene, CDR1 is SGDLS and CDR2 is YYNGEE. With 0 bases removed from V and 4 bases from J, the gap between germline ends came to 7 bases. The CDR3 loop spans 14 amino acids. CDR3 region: CASSVGQSNEKLFF. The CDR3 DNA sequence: TGTGCCAGCAGCGTAGGGCAGAGTAATGAAAAACTGTTTTTT.

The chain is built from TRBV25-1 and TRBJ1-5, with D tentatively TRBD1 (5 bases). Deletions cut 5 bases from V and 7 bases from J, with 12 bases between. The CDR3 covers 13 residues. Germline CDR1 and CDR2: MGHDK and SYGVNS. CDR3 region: CASSPTGLQPQHF. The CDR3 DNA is TGTGCCAGCAGTCCAACAGGTTTGCAGCCCCAGCATTTT.

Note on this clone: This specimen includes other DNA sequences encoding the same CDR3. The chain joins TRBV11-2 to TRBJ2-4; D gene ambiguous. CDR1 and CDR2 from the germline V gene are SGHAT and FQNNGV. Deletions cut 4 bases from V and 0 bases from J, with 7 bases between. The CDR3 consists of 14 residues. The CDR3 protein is CASSSRLAKNIQYF. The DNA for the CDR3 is TGTGCCAGCAGCTCCCGACTAGCCAAAAACATTCAGTACTTC.

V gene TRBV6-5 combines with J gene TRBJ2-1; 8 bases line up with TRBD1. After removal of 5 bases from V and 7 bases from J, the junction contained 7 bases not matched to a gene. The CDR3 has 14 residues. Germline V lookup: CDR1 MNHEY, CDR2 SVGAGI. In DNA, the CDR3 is TGTGCCAGCAGTCGCGGACAGGGTCATAATGAGCAGTTCTTC. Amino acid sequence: CASSRGQGHNEQFF.

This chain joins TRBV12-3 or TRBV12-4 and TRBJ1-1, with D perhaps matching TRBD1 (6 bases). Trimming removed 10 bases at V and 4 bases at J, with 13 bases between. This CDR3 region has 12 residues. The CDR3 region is CATQGLGTEAFF. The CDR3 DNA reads TGTGCCACCCAGGGGTTGGGCACTGAAGCTTTCTTT.

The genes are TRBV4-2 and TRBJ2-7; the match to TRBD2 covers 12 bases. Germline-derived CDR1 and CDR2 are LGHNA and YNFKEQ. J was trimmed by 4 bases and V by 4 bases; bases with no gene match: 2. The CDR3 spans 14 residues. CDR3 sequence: CASSRTSGTYEQYF. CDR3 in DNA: TGTGCCAGCAGCCGGACTAGCGGGACGTACGAGCAGTACTTC.

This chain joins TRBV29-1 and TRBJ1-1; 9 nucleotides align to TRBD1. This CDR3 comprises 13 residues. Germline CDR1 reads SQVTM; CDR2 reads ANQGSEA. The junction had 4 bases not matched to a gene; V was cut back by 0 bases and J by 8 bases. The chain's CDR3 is CSVEDRGTGEAFF. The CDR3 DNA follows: TGCAGCGTTGAAGATCGAGGGACAGGGGAAGCTTTCTTT.

DNA for the CDR3: TGTGCCTGGAGTATTGGTGGGGTAGCGGGAGCAGGTGATGAGCAGTTCTTC. The encoded protein is CAWSIGGVAGAGDEQFF. The chain joins TRBV30 to TRBJ2-1; 9 nucleotides align to TRBD2. The CDR3 is 17 residues long. With 2 bases clipped from V and 8 bases from J, the junction kept 16 bases outside the gene matches. Germline lookup yields CDR1 GTSNPN and CDR2 SVGIG (reference sequence).

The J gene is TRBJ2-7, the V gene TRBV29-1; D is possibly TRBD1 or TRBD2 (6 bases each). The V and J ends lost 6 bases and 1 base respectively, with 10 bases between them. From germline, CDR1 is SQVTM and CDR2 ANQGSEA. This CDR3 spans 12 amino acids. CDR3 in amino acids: CSVGGHSYEQYF. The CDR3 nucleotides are TGCAGCGTGGGGGGACATTCCTACGAGCAGTACTTC.

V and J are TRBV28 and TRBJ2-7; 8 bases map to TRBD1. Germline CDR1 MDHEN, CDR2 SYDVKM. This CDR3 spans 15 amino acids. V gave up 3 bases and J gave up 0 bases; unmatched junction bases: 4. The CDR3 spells CASSFGGTGSYEQYF. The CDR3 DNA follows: TGTGCCAGCAGTTTCGGAGGGACAGGCTCCTACGAGCAGTACTTC.

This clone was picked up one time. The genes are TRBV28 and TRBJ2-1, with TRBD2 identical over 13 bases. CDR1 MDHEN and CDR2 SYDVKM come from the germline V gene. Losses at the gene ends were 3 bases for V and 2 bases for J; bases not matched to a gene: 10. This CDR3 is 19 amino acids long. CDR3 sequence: CASSLGTSGRAFTYNEQFF. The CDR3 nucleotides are TGTGCCAGCAGTTTGGGCACTAGCGGGAGGGCTTTTACCTACAATGAGCAGTTCTTC.